Listed below are T cell receptor beta chains from one sample, sequenced in a study of T cell repertoires in cytomegalovirus infection. Using its own MiXCR run on the reads, TCRdb lists one record per CDR3 protein. The sample gives roughly 500,000 distinct CDR3 sequences, approximately 15% of which show up once; approximately 24% is in the top ten. The source material was CD8+ T cells from PBMCs. The receptors come from a human donor in good health (CMV status not recorded). Some clones in this sample may be carry-over from other donors' samples. Each CDR3 is given with its conserved first and last residue. The D gene is left open where the match is weak. A clone size is listed for some rows: how often the clone was seen (once, few, many), or a class if it is expanded.

DNA: TGCGCCAGCAGCTACACAGGGGCCACCGGGGAGCTGTTTTTT
CDR3: CASSYTGATGELFF
size: many
length: 14
D: TRBD1
J: TRBJ2-2
V: TRBV5-1

DNA: TGTGCCAGCAGTTTAGGGGGAGAGCCGTTTTTT
CDR3: CASSLGGEPFF
size: NA
length: 11
D: NA
J: TRBJ2-2
V: TRBV12-3/TRBV12-4

DNA: TGTGCCACCAGCAAACCTACAGCTACCTACGAGCAGTACTTC
CDR3: CATSKPTATYEQYF
size: few
length: 14
D: NA
J: TRBJ2-7
V: TRBV15

DNA: TGTGCCACCTATCGGACTAGCGGGGCCAGCACAGATACGCAGTATTTT
CDR3: CATYRTSGASTDTQYF
size: NA
length: 16
D: TRBD2
J: TRBJ2-3
V: TRBV6-6

DNA: TGTGCCAGCAGCCCGGGACAGACTTTAGAGCAGTACTTC
CDR3: CASSPGQTLEQYF
size: NA
length: 13
D: TRBD1
J: TRBJ2-7
V: TRBV5-6

DNA: TGTGCCAGCAGTTTAGGCAGGGGATATTCACCCCTCCACTTT
CDR3: CASSLGRGYSPLHF
size: NA
length: 14
D: NA
J: TRBJ1-6
V: TRBV12-3/TRBV12-4

DNA: TGTGCCAGCAGTTCCGAGGAGCTGTTTTTT
CDR3: CASSSEELFF
size: NA
length: 10
D: NA
J: TRBJ2-2
V: TRBV28

DNA: TGCAGCGTTGACCCGGGACAGTACAATGAGCAGTTCTTC
CDR3: CSVDPGQYNEQFF
size: few
length: 13
D: TRBD1
J: TRBJ2-1
V: TRBV29-1

DNA: TGTGCCAGCAGCTTATCCTCCGGGACTAGGATGTTGAATGAGCAGTTCTTC
CDR3: CASSLSSGTRMLNEQFF
size: medium-sized
length: 17
D: TRBD2
J: TRBJ2-1
V: TRBV7-6

DNA: TGTGCCAGCAGCCCAAACCCGGGAGGCAGGAATGTGCAGTTCTTC
CDR3: CASSPNPGGRNVQFF
size: NA
length: 15
D: TRBD2
J: TRBJ2-1
V: TRBV7-3

DNA: TGTGCCAGCAGCTCCGGACCCCTCTACAATGAGCAGTTCTTC
CDR3: CASSSGPLYNEQFF
size: NA
length: 14
D: NA
J: TRBJ2-1
V: TRBV7-2

DNA: TGTGCCAGCAGTGCCTCAGGCCCCGGGGGGCCGAAAGCTTTCTTT
CDR3: CASSASGPGGPKAFF
size: few
length: 15
D: NA
J: TRBJ1-1
V: TRBV2

DNA: TGTGCCAGCAGCTTCCTCCCGGGGACTAGCGGGAGGGAAGGAGATACGCAGTATTTT
CDR3: CASSFLPGTSGREGDTQYF
size: few
length: 19
D: TRBD2
J: TRBJ2-3
V: TRBV11-2

DNA: TGTGCCATCAGTACAACAGGGGGCGCGGACGGCAATCAGCCCCAGCATTTT
CDR3: CAISTTGGADGNQPQHF
size: NA
length: 17
D: TRBD1
J: TRBJ1-5
V: TRBV10-3

DNA: TGTGCCAGCCGAGAGGGGCAGGGGGCCTACGAGCAGTACTTC
CDR3: CASREGQGAYEQYF
size: few
length: 14
D: TRBD1
J: TRBJ2-7
V: TRBV6-1

DNA: TGTGCCACCAGCATAGCGGGGGTGTACAATGAGCAGTTCTTC
CDR3: CATSIAGVYNEQFF
size: few
length: 14
D: TRBD2
J: TRBJ2-1
V: TRBV15

DNA: TGCAGTGCTAGAACCCCAGGGGGCTGGTACGAGCAGTACTTC
CDR3: CSARTPGGWYEQYF
size: NA
length: 14
D: TRBD1
J: TRBJ2-7
V: TRBV20-1

DNA: TGTGCCAGCAGTTTATCAACCGGGACAGGACGGTCCGAGCAGTACTTC
CDR3: CASSLSTGTGRSEQYF
size: NA
length: 16
D: TRBD1
J: TRBJ2-7
V: TRBV11-1

DNA: TGCAGTGCTAGAGGGGGGACCCAGGGGTTGGATGGCTACACCTTC
CDR3: CSARGGTQGLDGYTF
size: NA
length: 15
D: NA
J: TRBJ1-2
V: TRBV20-1

DNA: TGCAGTGCAAGTACGGGACACCCAAGAAATCCTTACAATGAGCAGTTCTTC
CDR3: CSASTGHPRNPYNEQFF
size: few
length: 17
D: NA
J: TRBJ2-1
V: TRBV20-1

DNA: TGTGCCAGCAGCTTAGTCGGACTAGCGGTTTACAATGAGCAGTTCTTC
CDR3: CASSLVGLAVYNEQFF
size: many
length: 16
D: TRBD2
J: TRBJ2-1
V: TRBV7-8

DNA: TGTGCCAGCAGATCCGGGCAGTTTAGCACTGAAGATTTCTTT
CDR3: CASRSGQFSTEDFF
size: NA
length: 14
D: NA
J: TRBJ1-1
V: TRBV12-3/TRBV12-4

DNA: TGCGCCAGCAGCTTGGAGACAGGGGGCCTAGGGTATGGCTACACCTTC
CDR3: CASSLETGGLGYGYTF
size: few
length: 16
D: TRBD1
J: TRBJ1-2
V: TRBV5-1

DNA: TGTGCCAGCAGCCCGGAGGGGTCAACTAACTATGGCTACACCTTC
CDR3: CASSPEGSTNYGYTF
size: NA
length: 15
D: NA
J: TRBJ1-2
V: TRBV7-8

DNA: TGTGCCAGCAGTTCCTACGGGAGCGAATCCTACAATGAGCAGTTCTTC
CDR3: CASSSYGSESYNEQFF
size: many
length: 16
D: NA
J: TRBJ2-1
V: TRBV28

DNA: TGTGCCAGCAGCCAAGGGGGTAGCAACGAGCAGTACTTC
CDR3: CASSQGGSNEQYF
size: NA
length: 13
D: NA
J: TRBJ2-7
V: TRBV14

DNA: TGTGCCAGCAGCCTTCATAATTCACCCCTCCACTTT
CDR3: CASSLHNSPLHF
size: few
length: 12
D: NA
J: TRBJ1-6
V: TRBV27

DNA: TGTGCCAGAAGCTTAGCCTGGCCGCAGGCCTACACCGGGGAGCTGTTTTTT
CDR3: CARSLAWPQAYTGELFF
size: NA
length: 17
D: NA
J: TRBJ2-2
V: TRBV7-6

DNA: TGTGCCAGCAGTTGGACCTTTAGGAAGTCTTTCTTT
CDR3: CASSWTFRKSFF
size: many
length: 12
D: NA
J: TRBJ1-1
V: TRBV12-3/TRBV12-4

DNA: TGTGCCAGCAGCTTGTCTAGCGGGGGCTCCCACGAGCAGTACTTC
CDR3: CASSLSSGGSHEQYF
size: many
length: 15
D: TRBD2
J: TRBJ2-7
V: TRBV7-2

DNA: TGTGCCAGCAGCCCACCGGATGGTAGGACTGAGCAGTTCTTC
CDR3: CASSPPDGRTEQFF
size: many
length: 14
D: NA
J: TRBJ2-1
V: TRBV7-9

DNA: TGTGCCAGCAGTTTTGGGGCGGCTAACACAGATACGCAGTATTTT
CDR3: CASSFGAANTDTQYF
size: NA
length: 15
D: NA
J: TRBJ2-3
V: TRBV28

DNA: TGTGCCAGCAGTCTGCGGTGGATGGAGACCCAGTACTTC
CDR3: CASSLRWMETQYF
size: NA
length: 13
D: NA
J: TRBJ2-5
V: TRBV12-3/TRBV12-4

DNA: TGTGCCAGCAGCACAAGGCGGCCCGGGACTAGCACATACGAGCAGTACTTC
CDR3: CASSTRRPGTSTYEQYF
size: few
length: 17
D: TRBD2
J: TRBJ2-7
V: TRBV3-1

DNA: TGTGCCAGCTCCCTAGGCGCCACTTACACAGATACGCAGTATTTT
CDR3: CASSLGATYTDTQYF
size: many
length: 15
D: NA
J: TRBJ2-3
V: TRBV7-2

DNA: TGTGCCAGTAGTATGCCGGGGGGACAGAAGTTTTACAATGAGCAGTTCTTC
CDR3: CASSMPGGQKFYNEQFF
size: NA
length: 17
D: NA
J: TRBJ2-1
V: TRBV19

DNA: TGCGCCAGCAGCCCACACTCGGCCGCAACTAATGAAAAACTGTTTTTT
CDR3: CASSPHSAATNEKLFF
size: NA
length: 16
D: NA
J: TRBJ1-4
V: TRBV4-1

DNA: TGTGCCAGCAGTTTAAGGGGGAGAGGACATGAAAAACTGTTTTTT
CDR3: CASSLRGRGHEKLFF
size: NA
length: 15
D: NA
J: TRBJ1-4
V: TRBV27

DNA: TGTGCCAGCAGCTTAGAAGGGGGGGACCAGCCCCAGCATTTT
CDR3: CASSLEGGDQPQHF
size: many
length: 14
D: NA
J: TRBJ1-5
V: TRBV7-9

DNA: TGCAGTGCTAGAGATCGAGCGGGAGGCTCCTACGAGCAGTACTTC
CDR3: CSARDRAGGSYEQYF
size: many
length: 15
D: TRBD2
J: TRBJ2-7
V: TRBV20-1

DNA: TGTGCCAGCAGTTTCGCGAGAGTTTACGAGCAGTACTTC
CDR3: CASSFARVYEQYF
size: few
length: 13
D: NA
J: TRBJ2-7
V: TRBV28

DNA: TGTGCCAGCAGCTTATACGACGAGCAGTACTTC
CDR3: CASSLYDEQYF
size: many
length: 11
D: NA
J: TRBJ2-7
V: TRBV7-2

DNA: TGTGCCAGCAGCCAAGCCCAAACAGCAGATACGCAGTATTTT
CDR3: CASSQAQTADTQYF
size: many
length: 14
D: NA
J: TRBJ2-3
V: TRBV4-2

DNA: TGTGCCAGCAGCCTATTCTTCACAGGGGAGGATACGCAGTATTTT
CDR3: CASSLFFTGEDTQYF
size: many
length: 15
D: TRBD1
J: TRBJ2-3
V: TRBV7-8

DNA: TGTGCCAGTACCAAGGGCTTTGTAGAAGCTTTCTTT
CDR3: CASTKGFVEAFF
size: many
length: 12
D: NA
J: TRBJ1-1
V: TRBV19

DNA: TGCAGTGCTAGAGTTTACTACGAGCAGTACTTC
CDR3: CSARVYYEQYF
size: NA
length: 11
D: NA
J: TRBJ2-7
V: TRBV20-1

DNA: TGTGCCAGCAGTTCAATTGCGGGGGGCCACCGCTACGAGCAGTACTTC
CDR3: CASSSIAGGHRYEQYF
size: NA
length: 16
D: TRBD2
J: TRBJ2-7
V: TRBV4-2

DNA: TGTGCCAGCAGCCCGACCGCCCTCGTAGCGGGGATCTACAATGAGCAGTTCTTC
CDR3: CASSPTALVAGIYNEQFF
size: NA
length: 18
D: TRBD2
J: TRBJ2-1
V: TRBV9

DNA: TGTGCCAGCAGTTATACAGCGAACACTGAAGCTTTCTTT
CDR3: CASSYTANTEAFF
size: many
length: 13
D: NA
J: TRBJ1-1
V: TRBV2

DNA: TGTGCCAGCAGCCCTCTAGGGGATAATGAGCAGTTCTTC
CDR3: CASSPLGDNEQFF
size: many
length: 13
D: NA
J: TRBJ2-1
V: TRBV7-3

DNA: TGTGCCAGCAGCCGATCTGCGACTGACACTGAAGCTTTCTTT
CDR3: CASSRSATDTEAFF
size: few
length: 14
D: NA
J: TRBJ1-1
V: TRBV7-8

DNA: TGTGCCAGCAGCTTTACAGGGCAAGAGCAGTACTTC
CDR3: CASSFTGQEQYF
size: NA
length: 12
D: NA
J: TRBJ2-7
V: TRBV11-2

DNA: TGCGCCAGCAGCCAAATGGACGGTATGAACACTGAAGCTTTCTTT
CDR3: CASSQMDGMNTEAFF
size: many
length: 15
D: NA
J: TRBJ1-1
V: TRBV4-1

DNA: TGTGCCAGCAGCTTAACCCTAGAGTTCTCCGGGGAGCTGTTTTTT
CDR3: CASSLTLEFSGELFF
size: NA
length: 15
D: NA
J: TRBJ2-2
V: TRBV13

DNA: TGTGCCAGCAGTTATATACAGGGAACAAATGAAAAACTGTTTTTT
CDR3: CASSYIQGTNEKLFF
size: NA
length: 15
D: NA
J: TRBJ1-4
V: TRBV28